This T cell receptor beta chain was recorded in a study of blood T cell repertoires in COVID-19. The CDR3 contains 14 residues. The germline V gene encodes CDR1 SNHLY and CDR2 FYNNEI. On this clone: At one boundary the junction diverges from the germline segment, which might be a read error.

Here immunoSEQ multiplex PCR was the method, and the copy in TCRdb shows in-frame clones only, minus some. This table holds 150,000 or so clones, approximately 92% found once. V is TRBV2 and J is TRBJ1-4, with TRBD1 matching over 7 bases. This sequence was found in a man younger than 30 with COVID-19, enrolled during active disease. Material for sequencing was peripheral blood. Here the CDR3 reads CASSYRGTNEKLLF. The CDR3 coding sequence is TGTGCCAGCAGTTACAGGGGCACTAATGAAAAACTGCTTTTT. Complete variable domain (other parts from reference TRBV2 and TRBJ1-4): EPEVTQTPSHQVTQMGQEVILRCVPISNHLYFYWYRQILGQKVEFLVSFYNNEISEKSEIFDDQFSVERPDGSNFTLKIRSTKLEDSAMYFCASSYRGTNEKLLFGSGTQLSVL.